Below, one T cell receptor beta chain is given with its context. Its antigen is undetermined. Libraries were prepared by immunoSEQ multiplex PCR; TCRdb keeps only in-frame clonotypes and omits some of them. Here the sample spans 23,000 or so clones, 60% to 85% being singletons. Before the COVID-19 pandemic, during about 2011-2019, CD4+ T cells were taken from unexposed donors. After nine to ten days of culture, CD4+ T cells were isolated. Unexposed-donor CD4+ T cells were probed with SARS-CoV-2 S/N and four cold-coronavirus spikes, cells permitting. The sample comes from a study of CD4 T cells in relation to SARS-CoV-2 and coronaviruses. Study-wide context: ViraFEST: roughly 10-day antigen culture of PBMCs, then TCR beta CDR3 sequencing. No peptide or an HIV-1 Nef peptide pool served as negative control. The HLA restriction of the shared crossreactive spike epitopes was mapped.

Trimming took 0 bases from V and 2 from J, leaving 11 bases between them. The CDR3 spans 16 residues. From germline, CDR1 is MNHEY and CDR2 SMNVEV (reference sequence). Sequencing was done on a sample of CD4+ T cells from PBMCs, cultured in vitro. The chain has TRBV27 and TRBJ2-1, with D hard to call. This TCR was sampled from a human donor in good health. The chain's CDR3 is CASSLSPTRPYNEQFF. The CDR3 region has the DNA TGTGCCAGCAGTTTATCCCCCACCCGGCCCTACAATGAGCAGTTCTTC.